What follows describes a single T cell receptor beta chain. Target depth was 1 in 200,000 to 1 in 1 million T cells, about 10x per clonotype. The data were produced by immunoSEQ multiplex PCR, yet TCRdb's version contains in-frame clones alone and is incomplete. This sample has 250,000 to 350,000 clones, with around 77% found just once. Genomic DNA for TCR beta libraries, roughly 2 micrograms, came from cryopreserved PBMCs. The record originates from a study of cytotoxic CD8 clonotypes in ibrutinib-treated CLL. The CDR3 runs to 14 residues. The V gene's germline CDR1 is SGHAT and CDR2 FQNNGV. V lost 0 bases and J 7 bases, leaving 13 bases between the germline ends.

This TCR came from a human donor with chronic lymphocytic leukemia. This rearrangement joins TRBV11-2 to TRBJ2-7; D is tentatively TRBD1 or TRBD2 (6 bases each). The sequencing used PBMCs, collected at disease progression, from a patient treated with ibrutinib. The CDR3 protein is CASSLDFKGGEQYF. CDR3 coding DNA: TGTGCCAGCAGCTTAGATTTTAAGGGGGGTGAGCAGTACTTC.